The 2 T cell receptor beta chains reported below all come from one sample, sequenced in a study of blood T cell repertoires in COVID-19. Data came from immunoSEQ multiplex PCR; TCRdb stores just in-frame clones and leaves some out. Of under 450,000 clones in the sample, 80% to 95% are singletons; the top ten hold about 0.9%. The source material was PBMCs or T cells enriched from blood (not recorded which). The receptors were gathered from a middle-aged woman who had been exposed to COVID-19.

Only one count was recorded for this clone. At one of its ends the junction is not consistent with the germline gene, which may arise from a read error. The rearrangement uses TRBV11-2 and TRBJ2-2, with D possibly matching TRBD2 (6 bases). The CDR3 is made up of 14 amino acids. From germline, CDR1 is SGHAT and CDR2 FQNNGV. The CDR3 spells CASSFDQNTGGLFF. For the CDR3, the DNA is TGTGCCAGCAGCTTCGACCAGAACACCGGGGGGCTGTTTTTT.

The chain links TRBV27 to TRBJ1-2; D perhaps matches TRBD1 (6 bases). The CDR3 is made up of 15 amino acids. From germline, CDR1 is MNHEY and CDR2 SMNVEV (reference sequence). Trimming pared 1 base from V and 2 bases from J, leaving 11 bases between. The CDR3: CASSLLGQGNYGYTF. The CDR3 DNA reads TGTGCCAGCAGTTTATTGGGGCAGGGGAACTATGGCTACACCTTC.